This T cell receptor (beta chain) was recorded in a study of CD8 T cells in Susac syndrome. Germline assignment: CDR1 SGHDN and CDR2 FVKESK. Losses at the gene ends were 3 bases for V and 11 bases for J; bases not matched to a gene: 6. CDR3 length equals 13 residues. This clonotype was counted between two and nine times. It was with random hexamers that 0.5 to 1 ug RNA was reverse transcribed. TCRdb reanalysed the immunoSEQ multiplex PCR reads using MiXCR and keeps one entry per CDR3 protein. The sample holds 140,000 or so distinct CDR3 sequences, approximately 95% seen once. The authors sequenced TCR beta from blood CD8+ and CD4+ T cells. Treatment-naive patients with stable or active relapsing-remitting disease served as multiple sclerosis controls.

The sequence came from a human donor with multiple sclerosis. V is TRBV14 and J is TRBJ1-1; 10 bases are shared with TRBD1. The source material was CD4+ T cells from PBMCs. For the CDR3, the DNA is TGTGCCAGCAGCCAGACAGGGGGCCTAAGGGCTTTCTTT. Protein: CASSQTGGLRAFF.